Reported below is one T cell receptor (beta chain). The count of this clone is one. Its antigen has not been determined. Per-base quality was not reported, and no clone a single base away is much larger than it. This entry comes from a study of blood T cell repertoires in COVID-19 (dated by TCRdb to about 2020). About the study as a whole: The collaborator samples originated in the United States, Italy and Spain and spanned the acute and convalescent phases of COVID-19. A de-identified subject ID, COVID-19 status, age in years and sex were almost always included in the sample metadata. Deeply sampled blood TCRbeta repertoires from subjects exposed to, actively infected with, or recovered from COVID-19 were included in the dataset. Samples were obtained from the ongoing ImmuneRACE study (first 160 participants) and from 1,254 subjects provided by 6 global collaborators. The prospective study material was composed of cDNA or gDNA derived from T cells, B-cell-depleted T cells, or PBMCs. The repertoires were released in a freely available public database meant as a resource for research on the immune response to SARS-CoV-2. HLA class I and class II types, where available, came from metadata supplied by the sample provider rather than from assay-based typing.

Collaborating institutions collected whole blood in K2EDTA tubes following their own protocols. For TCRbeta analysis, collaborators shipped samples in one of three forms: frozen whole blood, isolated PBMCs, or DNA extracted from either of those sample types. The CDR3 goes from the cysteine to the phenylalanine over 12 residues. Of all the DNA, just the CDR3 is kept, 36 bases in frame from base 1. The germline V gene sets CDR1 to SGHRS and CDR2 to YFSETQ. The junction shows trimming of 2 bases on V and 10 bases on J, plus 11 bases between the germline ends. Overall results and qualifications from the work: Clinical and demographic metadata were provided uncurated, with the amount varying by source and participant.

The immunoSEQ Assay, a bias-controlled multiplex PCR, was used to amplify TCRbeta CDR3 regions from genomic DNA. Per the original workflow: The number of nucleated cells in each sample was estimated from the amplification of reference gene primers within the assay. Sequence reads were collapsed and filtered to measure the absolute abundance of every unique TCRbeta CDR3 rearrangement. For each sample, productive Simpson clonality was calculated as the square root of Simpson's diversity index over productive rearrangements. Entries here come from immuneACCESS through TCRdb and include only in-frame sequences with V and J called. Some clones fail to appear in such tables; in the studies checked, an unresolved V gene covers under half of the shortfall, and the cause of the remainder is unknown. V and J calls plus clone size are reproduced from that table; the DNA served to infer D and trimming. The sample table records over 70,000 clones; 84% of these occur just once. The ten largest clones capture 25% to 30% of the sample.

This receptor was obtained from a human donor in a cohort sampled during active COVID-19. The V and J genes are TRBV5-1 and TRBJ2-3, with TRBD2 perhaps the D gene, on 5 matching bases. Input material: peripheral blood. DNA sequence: TGCGCCAGCAGCTTAGACCTCGGGGCGCAGTATTTT. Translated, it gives CASSLDLGAQYF.